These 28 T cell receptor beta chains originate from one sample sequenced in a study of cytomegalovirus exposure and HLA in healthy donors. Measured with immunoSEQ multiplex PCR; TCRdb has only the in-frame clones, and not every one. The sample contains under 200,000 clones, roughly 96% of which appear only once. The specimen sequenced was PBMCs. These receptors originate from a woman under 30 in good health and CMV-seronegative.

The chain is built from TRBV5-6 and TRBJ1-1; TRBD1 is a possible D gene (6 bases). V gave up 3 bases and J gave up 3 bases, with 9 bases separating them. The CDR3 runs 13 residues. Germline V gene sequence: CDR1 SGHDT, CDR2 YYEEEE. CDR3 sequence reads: CASSSGQHTEAFF. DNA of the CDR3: TGTGCCAGCAGCTCCGGACAGCACACTGAAGCTTTCTTT.

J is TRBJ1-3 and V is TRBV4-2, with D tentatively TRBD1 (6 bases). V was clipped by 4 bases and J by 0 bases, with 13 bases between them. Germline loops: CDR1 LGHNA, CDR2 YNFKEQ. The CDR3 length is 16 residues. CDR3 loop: CASSRQLDSSGNTIYF. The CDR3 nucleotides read TGTGCCAGCAGCCGCCAACTGGACAGCTCTGGAAACACCATATATTTT.

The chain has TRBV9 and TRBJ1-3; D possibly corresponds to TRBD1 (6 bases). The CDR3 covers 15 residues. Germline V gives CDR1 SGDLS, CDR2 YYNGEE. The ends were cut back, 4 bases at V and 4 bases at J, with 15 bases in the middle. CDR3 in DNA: TGTGCCAGCAGCCTGAGGGGGGGACGCGGAAACACCATATATTTT. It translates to CASSLRGGRGNTIYF.

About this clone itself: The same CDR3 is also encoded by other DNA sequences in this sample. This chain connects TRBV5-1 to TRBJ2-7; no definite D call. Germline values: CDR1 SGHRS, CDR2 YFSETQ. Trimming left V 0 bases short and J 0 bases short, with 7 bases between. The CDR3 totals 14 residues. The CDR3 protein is CASSLAGDSYEQYF. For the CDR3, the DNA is TGCGCCAGCAGCTTGGCCGGTGACTCCTACGAGCAGTACTTC. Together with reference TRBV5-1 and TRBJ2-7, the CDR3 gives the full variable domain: KAGVTQTPRYLIKTRGQQVTLSCSPISGHRSVSWYQQTPGQGLQFLFEYFSETQRNKGNFPGRFSGRQFSNSRSEMNVSTLELGDSALYLCASSLAGDSYEQYFGPGTRLTVT.

In DNA form, the CDR3 reads TGCGCCAGCAGCCTGACAGGGAACCGGAGCGAGCAGTACTTC. It encodes CASSLTGNRSEQYF. This rearrangement joins TRBV23-1 to TRBJ2-7; 7 bases line up with TRBD1. Being an ORF, TRBV23-1 has a function that is uncertain. The V segment lost 6 bases and the J segment 6 bases; nucleotides outside the gene matches: 11. This CDR3 comprises 14 residues.

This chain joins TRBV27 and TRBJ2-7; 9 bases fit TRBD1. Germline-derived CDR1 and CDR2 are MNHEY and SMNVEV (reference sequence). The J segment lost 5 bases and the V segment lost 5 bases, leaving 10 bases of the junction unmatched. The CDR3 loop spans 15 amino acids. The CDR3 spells CASSPRTGDGNEQYF. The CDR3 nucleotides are TGTGCCAGCAGTCCCAGGACAGGGGACGGGAACGAGCAGTACTTC.

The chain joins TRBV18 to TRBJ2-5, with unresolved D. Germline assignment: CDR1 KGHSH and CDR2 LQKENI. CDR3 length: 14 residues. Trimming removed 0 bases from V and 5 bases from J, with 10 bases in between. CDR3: CASSPPVLRETQYF. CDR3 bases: TGTGCCAGCTCACCACCGGTACTCCGGGAGACCCAGTACTTC.

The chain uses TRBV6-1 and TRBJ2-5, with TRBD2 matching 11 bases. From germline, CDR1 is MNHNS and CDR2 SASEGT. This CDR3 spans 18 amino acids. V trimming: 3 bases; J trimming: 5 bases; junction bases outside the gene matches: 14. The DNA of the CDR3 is TGTGCCAGCAGTGAGCTAGGTAGCGGGGGGGCCGTGTACGAGACCCAGTACTTC. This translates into CASSELGSGGAVYETQYF.

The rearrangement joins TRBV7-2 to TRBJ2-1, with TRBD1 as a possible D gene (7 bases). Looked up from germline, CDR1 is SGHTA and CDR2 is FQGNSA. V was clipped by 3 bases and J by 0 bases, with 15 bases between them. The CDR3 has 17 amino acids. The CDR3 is CASSFPGGGGSYNEQFF. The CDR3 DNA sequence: TGTGCCAGCAGCTTTCCCGGAGGGGGCGGCTCCTACAATGAGCAGTTCTTC.

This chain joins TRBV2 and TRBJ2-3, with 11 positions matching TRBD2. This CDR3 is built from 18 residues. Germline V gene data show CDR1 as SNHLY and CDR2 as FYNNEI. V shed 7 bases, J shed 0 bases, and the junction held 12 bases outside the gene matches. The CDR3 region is CASKRRSSGGISTDTQYF. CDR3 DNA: TGTGCCAGCAAGAGGAGGTCTAGCGGGGGGATTAGCACAGATACGCAGTATTTT.

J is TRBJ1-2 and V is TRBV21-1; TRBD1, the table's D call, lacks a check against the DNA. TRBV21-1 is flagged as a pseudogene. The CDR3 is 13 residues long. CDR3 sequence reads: CASSPGHQPGYTF. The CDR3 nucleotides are TGTGCCAGCAGTCCGGGACACCAGCCTGGCTACACCTTC.

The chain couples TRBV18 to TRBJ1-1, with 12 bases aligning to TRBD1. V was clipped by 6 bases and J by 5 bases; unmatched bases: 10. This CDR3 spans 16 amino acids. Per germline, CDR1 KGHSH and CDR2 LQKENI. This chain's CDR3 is CASSPRDRGPGTEAFF. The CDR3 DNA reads TGTGCCAGCTCTCCAAGGGACAGGGGGCCTGGAACTGAAGCTTTCTTT.

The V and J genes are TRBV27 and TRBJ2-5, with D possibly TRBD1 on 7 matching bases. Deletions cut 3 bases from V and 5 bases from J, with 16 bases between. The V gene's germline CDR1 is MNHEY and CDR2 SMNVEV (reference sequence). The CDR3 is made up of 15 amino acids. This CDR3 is CASSLSGGRRETQYF. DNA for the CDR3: TGTGCCAGCAGTTTGTCAGGGGGGCGGAGGGAGACCCAGTACTTC.

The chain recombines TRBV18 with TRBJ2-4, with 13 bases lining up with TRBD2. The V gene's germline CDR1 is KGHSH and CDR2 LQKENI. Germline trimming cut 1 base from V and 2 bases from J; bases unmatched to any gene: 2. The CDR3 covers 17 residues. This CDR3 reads CASSPLLAGGTKNIQYF. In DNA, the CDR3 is TGTGCCAGCTCACCACTACTAGCGGGGGGGACCAAAAACATTCAGTACTTC. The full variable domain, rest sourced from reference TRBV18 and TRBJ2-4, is NAGVMQNPRHLVRRRGQEARLRCSPMKGHSHVYWYRQLPEEGLKFMVYLQKENIIDESGMPKERFSAEFPKEGPSILRIQQVVRGDSAAYFCASSPLLAGGTKNIQYFGAGTRLSVL.

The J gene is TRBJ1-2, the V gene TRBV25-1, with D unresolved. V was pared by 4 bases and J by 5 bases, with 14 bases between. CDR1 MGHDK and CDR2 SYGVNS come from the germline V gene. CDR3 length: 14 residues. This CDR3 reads CASSGVGGKYGYTF. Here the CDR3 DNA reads TGTGCCAGCAGTGGCGTTGGCGGGAAATATGGCTACACCTTC.

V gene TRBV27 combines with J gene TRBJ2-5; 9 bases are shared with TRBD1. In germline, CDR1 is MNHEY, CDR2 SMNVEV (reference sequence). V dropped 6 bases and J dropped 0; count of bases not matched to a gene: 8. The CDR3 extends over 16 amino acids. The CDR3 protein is CASSLGTGRDQETQYF. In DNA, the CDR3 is TGTGCCAGCAGCCTTGGGACAGGGAGGGACCAAGAGACCCAGTACTTC.

The CDR3 region has the DNA TGTGCCAGCAGCTGGACTAGCGTTGGGACCCAGTACTTC. This gives the protein CASSWTSVGTQYF. The chain couples TRBV7-3 to TRBJ2-5, with 9 bases that match TRBD2. After removal of 4 bases from V and 7 bases from J, the junction contained 4 bases not matched to a gene. This CDR3 has 13 amino acids. Germline CDR1 is SGHTA and CDR2 is FQGTGA.

CDR3 sequence: CASSSRQGHNYNEQFF. CDR3 bases: TGTGCCAGCAGCTCGCGACAGGGGCATAACTACAATGAGCAGTTCTTC. V gene TRBV7-2 combines with J gene TRBJ2-1; 8 bases fit TRBD1. This CDR3 spans 16 amino acids. Germline CDR1 is SGHTA and CDR2 is FQGNSA. V was clipped by 4 bases and J by 3 bases; unmatched bases: 8.

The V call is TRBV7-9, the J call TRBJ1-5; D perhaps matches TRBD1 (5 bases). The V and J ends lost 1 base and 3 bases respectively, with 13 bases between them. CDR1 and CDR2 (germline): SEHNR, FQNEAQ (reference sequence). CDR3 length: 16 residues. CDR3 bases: TGTGCCAGCAGCTTAGATTCAGGGACTCTCAATCAGCCCCAGCATTTT. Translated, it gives CASSLDSGTLNQPQHF.

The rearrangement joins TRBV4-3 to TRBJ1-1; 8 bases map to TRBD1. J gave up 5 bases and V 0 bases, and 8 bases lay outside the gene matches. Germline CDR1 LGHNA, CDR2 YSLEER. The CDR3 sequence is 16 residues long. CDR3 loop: CASSQEMVQGATEAFF. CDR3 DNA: TGCGCCAGCAGCCAAGAAATGGTCCAGGGGGCTACTGAAGCTTTCTTT.

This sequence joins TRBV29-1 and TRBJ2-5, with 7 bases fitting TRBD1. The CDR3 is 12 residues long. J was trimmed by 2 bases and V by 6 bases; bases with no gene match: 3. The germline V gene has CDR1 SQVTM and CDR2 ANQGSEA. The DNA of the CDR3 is TGCAGCGTCGGACAGGCTCAAGAGACCCAGTACTTC. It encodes CSVGQAQETQYF.

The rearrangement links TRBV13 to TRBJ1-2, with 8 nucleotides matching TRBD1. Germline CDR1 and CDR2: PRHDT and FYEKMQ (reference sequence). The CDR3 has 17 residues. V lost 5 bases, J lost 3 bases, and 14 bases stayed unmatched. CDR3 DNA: TGTGCCAGCAGCCGGGGCATCCAGGGGGCGCGGGACTATGGCTACACCTTC. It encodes CASSRGIQGARDYGYTF.

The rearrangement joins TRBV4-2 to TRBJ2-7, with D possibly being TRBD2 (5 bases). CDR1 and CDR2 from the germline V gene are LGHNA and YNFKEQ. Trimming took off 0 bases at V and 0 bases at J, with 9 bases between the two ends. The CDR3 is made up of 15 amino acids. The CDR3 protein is CASSQEGSASYEQYF. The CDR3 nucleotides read TGTGCCAGCAGCCAAGAAGGGAGCGCCTCCTACGAGCAGTACTTC.

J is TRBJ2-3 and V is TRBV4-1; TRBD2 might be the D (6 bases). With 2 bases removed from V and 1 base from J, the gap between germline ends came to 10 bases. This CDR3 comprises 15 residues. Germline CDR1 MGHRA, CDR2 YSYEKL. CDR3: CASSQTSGRTDTQYF. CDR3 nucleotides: TGCGCCAGCAGCCAAACGAGCGGGCGCACAGATACGCAGTATTTT.

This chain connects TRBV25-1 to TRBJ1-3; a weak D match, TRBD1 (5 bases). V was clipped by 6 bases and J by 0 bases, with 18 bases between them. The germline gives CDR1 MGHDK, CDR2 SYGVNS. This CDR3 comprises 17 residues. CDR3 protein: CASSHAGRQSSGNTIYF. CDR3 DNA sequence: TGTGCCAGCAGCCACGCCGGGCGACAGAGCTCTGGAAACACCATATATTTT.

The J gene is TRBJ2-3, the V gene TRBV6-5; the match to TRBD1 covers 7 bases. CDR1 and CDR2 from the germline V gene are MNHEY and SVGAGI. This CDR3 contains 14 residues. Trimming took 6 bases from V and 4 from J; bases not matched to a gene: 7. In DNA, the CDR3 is TGTGCCAGCAGCCGACAGGGTCGGCCAGATACGCAGTATTTT. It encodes CASSRQGRPDTQYF.

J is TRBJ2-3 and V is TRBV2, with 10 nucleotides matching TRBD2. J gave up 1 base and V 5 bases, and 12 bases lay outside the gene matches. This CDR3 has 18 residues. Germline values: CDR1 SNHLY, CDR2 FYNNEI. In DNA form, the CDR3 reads TGTGCCAGCAGTTCTTGGCTAGCGGGGGCCGCTGGCACAGATACGCAGTATTTT. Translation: CASSSWLAGAAGTDTQYF.

The DNA of the CDR3 is TGTGCCAGCAGCGCTTCGTGGCCTGGGGGGAAGGGCCACGAGCAGTACTTC. This gives the protein CASSASWPGGKGHEQYF. V gene TRBV21-1 combines with J gene TRBJ2-7; the table gives TRBD2 as D, unverified against the DNA. TRBV21-1 is a known pseudogene. The CDR3 contains 17 residues.